Listed below are T cell receptor beta chains from one sample, sequenced in a study of immune heterogeneity within non-small cell lung tumors. In TCRdb, the multiplex PCR reads were re-called with MiXCR into one record per CDR3 protein. The data show about 21,000 distinct CDR3 sequences, 25% to 30% seen once. Specimen: lung tumor tissue. The receptor source for this set is a man aged 40-49 years with non-small cell lung cancer. CDR3s include the opening cysteine and the closing phenylalanine or tryptophan. D genes are given only for firm matches. A clone size is listed for some rows: how often the clone was seen (once, few, many), or a class if it is expanded.

v_gene,abundance,d_gene,len,j_gene,CDR3aa,CDR3nt
TRBV4-2,many,TRBD1,16,TRBJ1-5,CASSPGGLYSNQPQHF,TGTGCCAGCAGCCCAGGGGGCCTGTATAGCAATCAGCCCCAGCATTTT
TRBV11-2,few,.,15,TRBJ1-3,CASSLRRVDGNTIYF,TGTGCCAGCAGCTTACGTAGGGTGGACGGAAACACCATATATTTT
TRBV6-1,.,TRBD2,15,TRBJ2-1,CASRTGGRAYNEQFF,TGTGCCAGCAGAACCGGCGGGAGGGCCTACAATGAGCAGTTCTTC
TRBV5-1,.,.,15,TRBJ2-2,CASSLGNSNTGDLFF,TGCGCCAGCAGCTTGGGAAATTCGAACACCGGGGATCTGTTTTTT
TRBV20-1,medium-sized,.,15,TRBJ1-1,CSASLPTVLNTEAFF,TGCAGTGCCTCCCTCCCGACAGTCTTGAACACTGAAGCTTTCTTT
TRBV5-1,.,.,11,TRBJ1-2,CASSDEYGYTF,TGCGCCAGCAGCGACGAATATGGCTACACCTTC
TRBV25-1,.,TRBD1,13,TRBJ2-7,CASSDRGSGEQYF,TGTGCCAGCAGTGACAGGGGGAGCGGCGAGCAGTACTTC
TRBV5-6,many,.,15,TRBJ1-1,CASRLVQTANTEAFF,TGTGCCAGCAGACTTGTCCAGACAGCAAACACTGAAGCTTTCTTT
TRBV30,few,TRBD2,14,TRBJ2-1,CAWSVASGNNEQFF,TGTGCCTGGAGTGTGGCTAGCGGGAACAATGAGCAGTTCTTC
TRBV7-2,.,.,13,TRBJ2-1,CASSRPGLDEQFF,TGTGCCAGCAGCCGCCCCGGGTTGGATGAGCAGTTCTTC
TRBV20-1,.,TRBD2,14,TRBJ2-5,CSTTGEGGRETQYF,TGCAGTACTACGGGGGAGGGAGGTAGGGAGACCCAGTACTTC
TRBV4-2,few,.,12,TRBJ2-3,CASSLSTDTQYF,TGTGCCAGCAGCCTAAGCACAGATACGCAGTATTTT
TRBV5-5,.,.,14,TRBJ1-5,CASSLARGTQPQHF,TGTGCCAGCAGCTTGGCCCGGGGGACCCAGCCCCAGCATTTT
TRBV6-6,few,.,13,TRBJ1-1,CASSYSTHGMAFF,TGTGCCAGCAGTTACTCGACACACGGAATGGCTTTCTTT
TRBV7-2,.,.,13,TRBJ2-5,CASSSGLRETQYF,TGTGCCAGCAGCTCAGGGTTGAGGGAGACCCAGTACTTC
TRBV6-2/TRBV6-3,many,.,12,TRBJ2-7,CASSYRYYEQYF,TGTGCCAGCAGTTACAGGTACTACGAGCAGTACTTC
TRBV29-1,many,TRBD1,15,TRBJ2-2,CSGSGTGGDSGELFF,TGCAGCGGTTCCGGGACAGGGGGCGATAGCGGGGAGCTGTTTTTT
TRBV6-2/TRBV6-3,.,.,11,TRBJ1-2,CASWNRASVTF,TGTGCCAGCTGGAACAGGGCCTCGGTCACCTTC
TRBV29-1,many,TRBD2,12,TRBJ2-7,CSVAGGPYEQYF,TGCAGCGTTGCGGGAGGGCCCTACGAGCAGTACTTC
TRBV5-1,many,TRBD2,14,TRBJ2-1,CASSVTSGQVEQFF,TGCGCCAGCAGCGTTACTAGCGGGCAGGTTGAGCAGTTCTTC
TRBV6-1,few,TRBD1,15,TRBJ1-4,CASSARDRGWEKLFF,TGTGCCAGCAGCGCGAGGGACAGGGGATGGGAAAAACTGTTTTTT
TRBV7-2,.,.,15,TRBJ1-2,CSSSLVVAGNYGYTF,TGTTCCAGCAGCTTAGTCGTGGCAGGAAACTATGGCTACACCTTC
TRBV28,medium-sized,.,15,TRBJ2-2,CASSSGERGTGELFF,TGTGCCAGCAGTTCGGGTGAACGAGGTACCGGGGAGCTGTTTTTT
TRBV27,.,TRBD2,19,TRBJ2-1,CASSLSGPKTSATYNERFF,TGTGCCAGCAGTTTATCCGGTCCCAAGACTAGCGCCACCTACAATGAGCGGTTCTTC
TRBV18,.,TRBD1,17,TRBJ2-1,CASSPPGQGSTYNEQFF,TGTGCCAGCTCACCGCCTGGACAGGGAAGCACCTACAATGAGCAGTTCTTC
TRBV6-2/TRBV6-3,many,TRBD1,15,TRBJ2-7,CASRSGQLLFYEQYF,TGTGCCAGCAGATCGGGACAGCTCCTTTTTTACGAGCAGTACTTC
TRBV29-1,few,TRBD1,13,TRBJ1-2,CSAGGTGNYGYTF,TGCAGCGCCGGAGGGACAGGGAACTATGGCTACACCTTC
TRBV25-1,many,.,19,TRBJ1-3,CASSESTPRQGRSGNTIYF,TGTGCCAGCAGTGAATCGACCCCCCGGCAGGGAAGGTCTGGAAACACCATATATTTT
TRBV19,many,TRBD2,15,TRBJ2-1,CASSTTSGEYNEQFF,TGTGCCAGTAGTACAACTAGCGGGGAATACAATGAGCAGTTCTTC
TRBV12-3/TRBV12-4,medium-sized,.,14,TRBJ2-1,CASSWQRTYNEQFF,TGTGCCAGCAGTTGGCAGCGGACCTACAATGAGCAGTTCTTC
TRBV19,many,.,15,TRBJ2-6,CASRTGGSGANVLTF,TGTGCCAGTAGAACGGGTGGATCTGGGGCCAACGTCCTGACTTTC